The 8 T cell receptor beta chains in this list originate from one sample, sequenced in a study of response to subunit inactivated influenza vaccine. TCRdb re-called the RT-PCR reads through MiXCR, storing one row per CDR3 protein. This table holds more than 600,000 distinct CDR3 sequences, approximately 18% found once. The specimen was PBMCs from blood, collected less than 6 days after vaccination. Receptors originate from a man aged 50-60 years who received an inactivated influenza vaccine.

The chain links TRBV4-1 to TRBJ2-2; D is unresolved. Trimming stripped 3 bases from V and 13 bases from J, with 9 bases between. CDR1 and CDR2 (germline): MGHRA, YSYEKL. This CDR3 is built from 11 residues. CDR3 sequence: CASSQGSSLFF. The CDR3 DNA is TGCGCCAGCAGCCAGGGTTCTTCGCTGTTTTTT.

This clonotype was seen at least ten times. V and J are TRBV5-5 and TRBJ2-5; TRBD2 matches 9 bases. The V and J ends lost 4 bases and 5 bases, in that order; junction bases with no gene match: 9. This CDR3 has 15 residues. The germline V gene encodes CDR1 SGHKS and CDR2 YYEKEE (reference sequence). In DNA form, the CDR3 reads TGTGCCAGCAGCGCAGGGACTAGCTATCGGGAGACCCAGTACTTC. This sequence encodes CASSAGTSYRETQYF.

This clonotype appeared many times. The chain links TRBV20-1 to TRBJ2-2; the D gene is possibly TRBD1 (5 bases). Germline CDR1 and CDR2: DFQATT and SNEGSKA (reference sequence). The CDR3 is 15 residues long. V was trimmed by 2 bases and J by 1 base, leaving 11 bases between them. CDR3 protein: CSARSGHLNTGELFF. The CDR3 bases are TGCAGTGCTAGATCCGGACACTTGAACACCGGGGAGCTGTTTTTT.

This clonotype was detected a few times. An end of the junction does not agree with germline; a read error may underlie this. This chain connects TRBV4-1 to TRBJ1-2; D is uncertain. This CDR3 has 12 amino acids. In germline, CDR1 is MGHRA, CDR2 YSYEKL. CDR3 loop: CASSQSCEESAF. The CDR3 bases are TGCGCCAGCAGCCAATCGTGTGAGGAATCCGCCTTC.

The genes are TRBV7-2 and TRBJ2-1; 13 nucleotides match TRBD2. There are 15 residues in the CDR3. The V and J ends lost 5 bases and 6 bases, in that order; junction bases with no gene match: 4. From germline, CDR1 is SGHTA and CDR2 FQGNSA. In nucleotides, the CDR3 is TGTGCCAGCAGCCGAAGGACTAGCGGGGGCAATGAGCAGTTCTTC. Translating gives CASSRRTSGGNEQFF.

The chain uses TRBV5-1 and TRBJ2-6, with D maybe TRBD1 (6 bases). Germline V lookup: CDR1 SGHRS, CDR2 YFSETQ. This CDR3 region has 18 residues. V shed 4 bases and J shed 1 base, with 18 bases lying between them. The CDR3 sequence is CASSGVPGTPSGANVLTF. CDR3 coding DNA: TGCGCCAGCAGCGGGGTCCCCGGGACACCTTCTGGGGCCAACGTCCTGACTTTC.

CDR3 sequence reads: CASSYPQVSRFSYEQYF. The DNA of the CDR3 is TGTGCCAGCAGTTACCCACAGGTTAGCCGCTTCTCCTACGAGCAGTACTTC. This chain connects TRBV6-2 or TRBV6-3 to TRBJ2-7; a possible D gene is TRBD1 (5 bases). The CDR3 is 17 amino acids. CDR1 and CDR2 (germline): MNHEY, SVGEGT. V was pared by 2 bases and J by 0 bases, with 17 bases between.

The chain carries TRBV27 and TRBJ2-1, with 7 positions matching TRBD2. The germline CDR1 and CDR2 sequences are MNHEY and SMNVEV (reference sequence). Trimming at V came to 2 bases and at J to 3 bases, leaving 4 bases not matched to a gene. The CDR3 is made up of 15 amino acids. The CDR3 spells CASSLAGENYNEQFF. The CDR3 nucleotides read TGTGCCAGCAGTTTAGCGGGGGAAAACTACAATGAGCAGTTCTTC.